This is a list of T cell receptor beta chains from one sample in a study of blood T cell repertoires in COVID-19. Here immunoSEQ multiplex PCR was the method, and the copy in TCRdb shows in-frame clones only, minus some. The sample consists of over 400,000 clones, over 75% of them appearing once. The specimen was peripheral blood. The receptor set was obtained from a human donor in a cohort sampled during active COVID-19. CDR3s include the opening cysteine and the closing phenylalanine or tryptophan.

>TRBJ1-2|TRBV19
CASSIDRRLYGYTF
>TRBJ2-3|TRBV5-4
CASSFMLAGTDTQYF
>TRBJ2-2|TRBV5-4
CASSLEGGVNTGELFF
>TRBJ1-3|TRBV7-9
CASSPWATGAEGNTIYF
>TRBJ2-7|TRBV29-1
CSVARGVAGDEQYF
>TRBJ1-1|TRBV4-3
CASSQLHGGITEAFF
>TRBJ2-7|TRBV5-1
CASSLAGTSGRFAYEQYF
>TRBJ1-5|TRBV27
CASSLSGQGFPQHF
>TRBJ2-3|TRBV19
CASSRSGTSGSFGTDTQYF
>TRBJ2-7|TRBV30
CAWRKTGDWRFEQYF
>TRBJ1-5|TRBV2
CASSRRGMGQPQHF
>TRBJ1-2|TRBV5-1
CASSLSTGSYYGYTF
>TRBJ2-1|TRBV10-3
CAISDGSSAYNEQFF
>TRBJ1-5|TRBV29-1
CSVRLQAGNQPQHF
>TRBJ2-5|TRBV15
CATSSALAGGQETQYF
>TRBJ1-2|TRBV4-1
CASSQVYPGTGDRNYGYTF
>TRBJ2-7|TRBV10-3
CAIMGGQRGLEEQYF
>TRBJ1-1|TRBV5-4
CASSLAGTGGRAFF
>TRBJ1-1|TRBV9
CASSVVVGPGSEAFF
>TRBJ2-7|TRBV7-9
CASSLDTYEQYF
>TRBJ2-2|TRBV28
CASSPGGRLNTGELFF
>TRBJ1-4|TRBV3-1/TRBV3-2
CASSHGLRQDEKLFF
>TRBJ1-6|TRBV4-3
CASSLPGASPLHF
>TRBJ2-1|TRBV27
CASRRTSGLGMVNNEQFF
>TRBJ2-2|TRBV6-5
CASSYVVNTGELFF
>TRBJ2-2|TRBV5-4
CASSLGLAGNTGELFF
>TRBJ2-1|TRBV2
CASSEASGRAGEQFF
>TRBJ2-3|TRBV7-9
CASSPSGQISTDTQYF
>TRBJ2-7|TRBV4-1
CASSPRDTDPYEQYF